This TCR beta chain emerged from a study of T cell changes during pregnancy in multiple sclerosis. Generated by immunoSEQ multiplex PCR, the TCRdb table keeps only in-frame clones and is missing some. The data hold about 92,000 clones, with more than 85% observed a single time. The CDR3 has 13 amino acids. Trimming cost V 0 bases and J 1 base, with 6 bases left between them. Germline V gene data show CDR1 as GTSNPN and CDR2 as SVGIG (reference sequence). To note about this clone: Other nucleotide sequences in the sample specify the same CDR3.

This chain joins TRBV30 and TRBJ1-1; D uncertain. The sequence was collected from a female donor with multiple sclerosis, enrolled in a pregnancy study. This specimen was peripheral blood, taken in the first trimester of pregnancy. This chain's CDR3 is CAWSVGGNTEAFF. The CDR3 DNA reads TGTGCCTGGAGTGTAGGAGGGAACACTGAAGCTTTCTTT. Full variable domain (rest looked up from reference TRBV30 and TRBJ1-1): SQTIHQWPATLVQPVGSPLSLECTVEGTSNPNLYWYRQAAGRGLQLLFYSVGIGQISSEVPQNLSASRPQDRQFILSSKKLLLSDSGFYLCAWSVGGNTEAFFGQGTRLTVV.